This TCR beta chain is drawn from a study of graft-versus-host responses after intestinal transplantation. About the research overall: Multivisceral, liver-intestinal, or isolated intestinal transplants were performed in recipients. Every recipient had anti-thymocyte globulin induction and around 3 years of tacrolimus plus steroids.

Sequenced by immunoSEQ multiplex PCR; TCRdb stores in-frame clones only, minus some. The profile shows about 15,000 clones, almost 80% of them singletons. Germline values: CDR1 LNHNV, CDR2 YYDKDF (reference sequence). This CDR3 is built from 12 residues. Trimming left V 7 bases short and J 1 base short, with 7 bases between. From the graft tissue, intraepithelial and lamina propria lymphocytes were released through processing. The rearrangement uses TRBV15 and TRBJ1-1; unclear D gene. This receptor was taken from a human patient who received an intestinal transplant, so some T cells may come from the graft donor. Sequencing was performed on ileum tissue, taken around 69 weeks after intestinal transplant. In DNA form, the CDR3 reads TGTGCCACCACTGGCTGGAACACTGAAGCTTTCTTT. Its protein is CATTGWNTEAFF.